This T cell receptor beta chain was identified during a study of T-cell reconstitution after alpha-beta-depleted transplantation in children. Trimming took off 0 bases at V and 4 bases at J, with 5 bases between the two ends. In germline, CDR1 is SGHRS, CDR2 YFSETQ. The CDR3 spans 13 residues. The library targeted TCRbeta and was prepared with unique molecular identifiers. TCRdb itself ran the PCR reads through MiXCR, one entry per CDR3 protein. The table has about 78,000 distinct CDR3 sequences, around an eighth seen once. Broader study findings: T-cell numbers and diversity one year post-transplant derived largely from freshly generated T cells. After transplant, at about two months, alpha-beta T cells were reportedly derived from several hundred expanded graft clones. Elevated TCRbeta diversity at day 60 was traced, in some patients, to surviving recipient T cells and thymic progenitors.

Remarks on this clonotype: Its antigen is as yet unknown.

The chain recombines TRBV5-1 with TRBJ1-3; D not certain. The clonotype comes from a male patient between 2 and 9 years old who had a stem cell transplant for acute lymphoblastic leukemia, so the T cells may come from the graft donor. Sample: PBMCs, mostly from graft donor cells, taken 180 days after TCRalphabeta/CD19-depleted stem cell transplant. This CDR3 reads CASSLAAGNTIYF. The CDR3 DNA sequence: TGCGCCAGCAGCTTGGCCGCCGGAAACACCATATATTTT.